The rows below give T cell receptor beta chains drawn from one sample of a study of blood T cells in healthy people across ages. A single record per CDR3 protein comes from TCRdb applying MiXCR to the 5' RACE reads. The sample has hundreds of thousands of distinct CDR3 sequences; 40% to 50% are singletons. Sequencing was done on a sample of blood. The receptors derive from a man in his 60s in good health. CDR3s leave out the opening cysteine and the closing phenylalanine or tryptophan.

TRBV6-1 | ASSEAPGGGLMNEQF
TRBV7-2 | ASSVSGGSDTQY
TRBV27 | ASMKQATTPYEQY
TRBV5-6 | ASRPRQGSSGANVLT
TRBV4-3 | ASSQVGPGRENTEAF
TRBV4-1 | ASSQAPFGTGETQY
TRBV7-3 | ASSTHSGEGGDTQY
TRBV6-4 | ASSPQGGANVLT
TRBV3-1 | ASTPTGQGTSGANVLT
TRBV18 | ASSLRGEWAYEQY
TRBV20-1 | SASFRGAEGTQY
TRBV10-3 | AISPTGPHEQY
TRBV20-1 | SAKKRGTWNSPLH
TRBV2 | ASSDDGGPGANVLT
TRBV6-2/TRBV6-3 | ASRPSGEGGEQY
TRBV2 | ASGSGGISDTQY
TRBV11-3 | ASSDTGGRNEQF
TRBV20-1 | SARGGTGGYEQY
TRBV29-1 | SAAGEGLTYNEQF
TRBV20-1 | SARDLVSGQYQETQY
TRBV4-1 | ASSPKQGSSYEQY
TRBV9 | ASSVGGGWTDTQY
TRBV9 | ASSAGYSGQPQH
TRBV5-6 | ASSLLLRRTDTQY
TRBV20-1 | SAGRLGVYEQY
TRBV11-2 | ASSSPGTRETQY
TRBV11-1 | ASSSRDRGPDTQY
TRBV3-1 | ASSQVSNSPLH
TRBV20-1 | SAGRAQGYT
TRBV20-1 | SAAPGTSIGETQY
TRBV2 | AASGRTGYEQY
TRBV5-6 | ASSQRPGEAYGYT
TRBV20-1 | SAGGRAQETQY
TRBV9 | ASSEGGLAGYEQY
TRBV12-3/TRBV12-4 | ASTLAGTSNQPQH
TRBV5-1 | ASSPPAPHEQY
TRBV27 | ASSADGVPEKLF
TRBV2 | ATSGSTSANYGYT
TRBV12-3/TRBV12-4 | ASSLGWNEQF
TRBV20-1 | SARGTLNPEAF
TRBV12-3/TRBV12-4 | ASSVTEGQYEQY
TRBV12-3/TRBV12-4 | ASGGVRDGNYGYT
TRBV7-2 | ASSLRLAPTDTQY
TRBV20-1 | SARDHPKYEQY
TRBV24-1 | ATSGGLAGEPTYNEQF
TRBV7-2 | ASSMNRVRETQY